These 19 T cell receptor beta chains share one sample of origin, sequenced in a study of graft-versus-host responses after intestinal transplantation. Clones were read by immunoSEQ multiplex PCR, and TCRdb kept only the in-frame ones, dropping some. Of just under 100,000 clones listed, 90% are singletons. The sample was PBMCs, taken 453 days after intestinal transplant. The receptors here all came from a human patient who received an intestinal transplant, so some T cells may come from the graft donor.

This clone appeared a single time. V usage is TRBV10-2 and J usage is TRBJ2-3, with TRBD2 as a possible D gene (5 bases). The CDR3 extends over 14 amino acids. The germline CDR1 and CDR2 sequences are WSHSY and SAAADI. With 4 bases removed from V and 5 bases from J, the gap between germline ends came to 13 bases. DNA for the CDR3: TGCGCCAGCAGTGGGCTAGCAGGAGGAGATACGCAGTATTTT. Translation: CASSGLAGGDTQYF.

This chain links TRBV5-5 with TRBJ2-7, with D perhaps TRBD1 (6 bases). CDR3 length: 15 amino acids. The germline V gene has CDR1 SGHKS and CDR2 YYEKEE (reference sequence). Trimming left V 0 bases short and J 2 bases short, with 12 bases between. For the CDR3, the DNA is TGTGCCAGCAGCTTGGTGGGGGCAGGCACCTACGAGCAGTACTTC. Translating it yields CASSLVGAGTYEQYF.

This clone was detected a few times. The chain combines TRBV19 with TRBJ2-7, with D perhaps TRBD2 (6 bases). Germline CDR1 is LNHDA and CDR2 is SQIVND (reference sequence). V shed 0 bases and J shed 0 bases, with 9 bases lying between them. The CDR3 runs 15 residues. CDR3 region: CASSIEGGPSYEQYF. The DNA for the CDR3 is TGTGCCAGTAGTATAGAGGGGGGACCCTCCTACGAGCAGTACTTC.

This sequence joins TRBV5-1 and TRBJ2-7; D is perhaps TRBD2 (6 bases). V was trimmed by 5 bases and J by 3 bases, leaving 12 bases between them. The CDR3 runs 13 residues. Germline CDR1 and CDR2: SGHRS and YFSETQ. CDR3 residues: CASRPGTHYEQYF. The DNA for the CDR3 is TGCGCCAGCAGGCCAGGGACTCACTACGAGCAGTACTTC.

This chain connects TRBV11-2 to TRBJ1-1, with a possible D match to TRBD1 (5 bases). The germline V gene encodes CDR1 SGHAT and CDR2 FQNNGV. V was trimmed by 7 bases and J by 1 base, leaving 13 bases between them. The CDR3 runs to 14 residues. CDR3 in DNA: TGTGCCAGCACTAACGCCGGGGGGAACACTGAAGCTTTCTTT. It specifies CASTNAGGNTEAFF.

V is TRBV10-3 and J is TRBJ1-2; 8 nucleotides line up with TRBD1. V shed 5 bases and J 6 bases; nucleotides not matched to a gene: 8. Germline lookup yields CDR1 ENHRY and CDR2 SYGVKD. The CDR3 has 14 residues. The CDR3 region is CAISPGGERDGYTF. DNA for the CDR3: TGTGCCATCAGTCCAGGGGGCGAGAGGGATGGCTACACCTTC.

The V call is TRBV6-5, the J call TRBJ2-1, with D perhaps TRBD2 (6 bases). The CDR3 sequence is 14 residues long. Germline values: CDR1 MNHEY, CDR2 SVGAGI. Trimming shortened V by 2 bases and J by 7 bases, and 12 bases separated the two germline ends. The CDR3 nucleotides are TGTGCCAGCAGTTACCTAGGGAGCGGGAATGAGCAGTTCTTC. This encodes CASSYLGSGNEQFF.

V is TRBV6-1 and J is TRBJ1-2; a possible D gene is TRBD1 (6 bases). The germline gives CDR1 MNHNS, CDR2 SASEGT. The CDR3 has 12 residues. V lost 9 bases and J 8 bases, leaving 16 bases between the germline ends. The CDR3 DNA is TGTGCCAGTAGGACAGTTGGTATCGGCTACACCTTC. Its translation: CASRTVGIGYTF.

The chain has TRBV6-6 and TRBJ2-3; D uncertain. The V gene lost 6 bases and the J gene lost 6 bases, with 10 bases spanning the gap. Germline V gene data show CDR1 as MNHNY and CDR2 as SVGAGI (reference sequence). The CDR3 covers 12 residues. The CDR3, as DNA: TGTGCCAGCAGCCGACCTGGGGATACGCAGTATTTT. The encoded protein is CASSRPGDTQYF.

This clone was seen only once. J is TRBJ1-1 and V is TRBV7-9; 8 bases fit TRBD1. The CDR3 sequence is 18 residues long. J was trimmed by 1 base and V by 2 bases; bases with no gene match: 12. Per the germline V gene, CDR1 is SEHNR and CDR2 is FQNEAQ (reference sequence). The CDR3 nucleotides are TGTGCCAGCAGCTTAAGGCCCGGGCAGGGGGCCCCGAACACTGAAGCTTTCTTT. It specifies CASSLRPGQGAPNTEAFF.

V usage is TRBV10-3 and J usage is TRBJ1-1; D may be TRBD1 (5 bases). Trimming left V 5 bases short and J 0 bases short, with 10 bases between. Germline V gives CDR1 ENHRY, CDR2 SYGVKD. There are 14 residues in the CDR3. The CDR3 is CAISRDSMNTEAFF. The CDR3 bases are TGTGCCATCAGTCGTGACAGCATGAACACTGAAGCTTTCTTT.

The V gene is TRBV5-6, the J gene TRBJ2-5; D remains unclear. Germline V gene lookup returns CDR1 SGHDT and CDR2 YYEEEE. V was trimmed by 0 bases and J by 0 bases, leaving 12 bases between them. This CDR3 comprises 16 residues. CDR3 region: CASSLASLPYQETQYF. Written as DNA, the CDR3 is TGTGCCAGCAGCTTGGCATCCCTCCCCTACCAAGAGACCCAGTACTTC.

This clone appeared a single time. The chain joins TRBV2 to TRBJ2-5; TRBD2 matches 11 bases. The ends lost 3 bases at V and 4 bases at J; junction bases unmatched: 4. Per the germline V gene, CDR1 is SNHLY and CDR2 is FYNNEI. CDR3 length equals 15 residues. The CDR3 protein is CASSEGGTSGETQYF. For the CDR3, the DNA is TGTGCCAGCAGTGAGGGGGGGACTAGCGGAGAGACCCAGTACTTC.

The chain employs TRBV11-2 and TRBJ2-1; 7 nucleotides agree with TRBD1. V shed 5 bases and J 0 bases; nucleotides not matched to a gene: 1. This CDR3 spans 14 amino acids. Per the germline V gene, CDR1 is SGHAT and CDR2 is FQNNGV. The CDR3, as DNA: TGTGCCAGCAGCCCAGGGGGCTCCTACAATGAGCAGTTCTTC. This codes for CASSPGGSYNEQFF.

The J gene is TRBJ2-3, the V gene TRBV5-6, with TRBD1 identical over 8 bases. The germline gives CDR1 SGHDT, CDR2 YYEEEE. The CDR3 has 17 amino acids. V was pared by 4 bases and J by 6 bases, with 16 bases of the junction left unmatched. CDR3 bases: TGTGCCAGCAGCCTAGAGGACAGGGAATGGGCCGCTGATACGCAGTATTTT. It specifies CASSLEDREWAADTQYF.

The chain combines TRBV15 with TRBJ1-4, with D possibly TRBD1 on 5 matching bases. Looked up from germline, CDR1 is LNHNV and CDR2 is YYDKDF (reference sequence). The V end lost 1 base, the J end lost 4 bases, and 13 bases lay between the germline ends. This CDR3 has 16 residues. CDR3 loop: CATSRVTTGGNEKLFF. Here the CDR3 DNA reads TGTGCCACCAGCAGAGTTACTACGGGGGGTAATGAAAAACTGTTTTTT.

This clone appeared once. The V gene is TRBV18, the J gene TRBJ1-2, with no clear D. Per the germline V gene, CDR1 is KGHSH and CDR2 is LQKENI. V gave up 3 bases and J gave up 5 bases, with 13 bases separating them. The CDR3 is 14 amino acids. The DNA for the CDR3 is TGTGCCAGCTCACCGGGAGCGTTTACGTATGGCTACACCTTC. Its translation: CASSPGAFTYGYTF.

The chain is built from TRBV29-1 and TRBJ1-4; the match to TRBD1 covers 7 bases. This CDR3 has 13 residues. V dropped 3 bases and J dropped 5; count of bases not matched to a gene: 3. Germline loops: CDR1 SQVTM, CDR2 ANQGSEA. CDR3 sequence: CSVERGPNEKLFF. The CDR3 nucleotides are TGCAGCGTTGAGAGGGGGCCGAATGAAAAACTGTTTTTT.

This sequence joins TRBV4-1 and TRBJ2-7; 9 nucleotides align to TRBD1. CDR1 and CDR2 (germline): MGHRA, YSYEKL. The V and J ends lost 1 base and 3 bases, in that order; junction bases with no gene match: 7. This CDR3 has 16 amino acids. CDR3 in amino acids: CASSQAISGQGYEQYF. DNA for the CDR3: TGCGCCAGCAGCCAAGCAATTTCGGGACAGGGCTACGAGCAGTACTTC.